This TCR beta chain was retrieved from a study of CD8+CD57+ T cells in acquired aplastic anemia. The wider study: CD4+ and CD8+ cells, once sorted, gave DNA averaging roughly 3.2 ug. Study-level findings and limits: Patients shared some 29 CD8+ CDR3 sequences with controls.

Using genomic DNA as the template, TCR beta VDJ and CDR3 profiling was carried out. TCRdb passed the reads through MiXCR, listing each CDR3 protein once. The sample consists of about 160,000 distinct CDR3 sequences, 71% of them appearing once. Of note for this clonotype: Antigen specificity is unknown.

The CDR3 has 13 residues. Trimming stripped 2 bases from V and 3 bases from J, with 6 bases between. The V gene's germline CDR1 is KGHDR and CDR2 SFDVKD. Individuals selected for sequencing had exhibited CD8+CD57+ cell expansion on flow cytometry. This chain uses TRBV24-1 with TRBJ2-5; D ambiguous. The clonotype comes from a human donor with aplastic anemia. The sequenced sample consisted of sorted CD4+, CD8+, or CD8+CD57+ T cells (not recorded which) from PBMCs. The CDR3 sequence is CATSDSREETQYF. CDR3 DNA: TGTGCCACCAGTGATTCCCGTGAAGAGACCCAGTACTTC.